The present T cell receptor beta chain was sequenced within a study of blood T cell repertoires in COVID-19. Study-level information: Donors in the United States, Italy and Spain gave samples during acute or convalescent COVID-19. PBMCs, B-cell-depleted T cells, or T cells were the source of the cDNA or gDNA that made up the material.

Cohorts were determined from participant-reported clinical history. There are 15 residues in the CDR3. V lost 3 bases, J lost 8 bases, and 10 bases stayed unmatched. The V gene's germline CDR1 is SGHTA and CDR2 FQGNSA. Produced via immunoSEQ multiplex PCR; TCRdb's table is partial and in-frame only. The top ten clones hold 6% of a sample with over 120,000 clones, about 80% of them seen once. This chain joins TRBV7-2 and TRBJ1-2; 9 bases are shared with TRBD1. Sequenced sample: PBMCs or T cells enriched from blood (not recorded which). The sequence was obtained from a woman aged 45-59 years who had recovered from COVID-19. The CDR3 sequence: CASSFITGGEGGYTF. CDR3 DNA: TGTGCCAGCAGCTTCATAACAGGGGGCGAGGGGGGCTACACCTTC.